This T cell receptor beta chain was profiled in a study of CD8+CD57+ T cells in acquired aplastic anemia. Study-level background: Across the sorted CD4+ and CD8+ cells, DNA amounts averaged approximately 3.1 ug. Notes on the study in general: Patients shared approximately 30 CD8+ CDR3 sequences with controls.

Termini included, the CDR3 measures 13 amino acids. Germline V CDR1 and CDR2: SGHVS, FQNEAQ. This clonotype was picked up many times. Antigen: not known. This may come from a read error, since a much larger clone is one base off. The CDR3 ends on some other residue instead of the conserved phenylalanine or tryptophan, so this is likely a read error. The DNA is omitted, as the CDR3 cannot be located on it reliably, and the CDR3 follows TCRdb's listing. Genomic DNA, the template, was used for profiling of the TCR beta VDJ and CDR3. TCRdb fed the reads into MiXCR, producing one record per CDR3 protein. The table includes around 250,000 distinct CDR3 sequences, roughly 82% detected once. Patients selected for sequencing had displayed CD8+CD57+ cell expansion by flow cytometry. When blood sampling took place, the patients had received no therapy.

The material sequenced was sorted CD4+, CD8+, or CD8+CD57+ T cells (not recorded which) from PBMCs. The receptor was isolated from a human donor with aplastic anemia. The gene calls are TRBV7-8 and TRBJ2-3; the table's TRBD1 call for D was not verified on the DNA. This CDR3 is CASSFHPAGTALS.